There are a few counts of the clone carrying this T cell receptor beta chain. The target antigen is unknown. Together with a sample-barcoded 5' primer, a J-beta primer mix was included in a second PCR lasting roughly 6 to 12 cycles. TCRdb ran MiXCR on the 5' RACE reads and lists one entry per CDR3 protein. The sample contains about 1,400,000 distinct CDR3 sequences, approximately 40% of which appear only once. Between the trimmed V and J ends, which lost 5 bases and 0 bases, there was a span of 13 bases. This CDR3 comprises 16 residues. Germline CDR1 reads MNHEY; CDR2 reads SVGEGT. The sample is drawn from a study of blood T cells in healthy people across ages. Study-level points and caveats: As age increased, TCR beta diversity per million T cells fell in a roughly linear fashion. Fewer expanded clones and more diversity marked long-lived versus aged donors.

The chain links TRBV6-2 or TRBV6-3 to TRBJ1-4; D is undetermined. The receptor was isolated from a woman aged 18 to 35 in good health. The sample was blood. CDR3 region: CASSQSRLATNEKLFF. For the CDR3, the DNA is TGTGCCAGCAGTCAATCGAGGCTTGCAACTAATGAAAAACTGTTTTTT.